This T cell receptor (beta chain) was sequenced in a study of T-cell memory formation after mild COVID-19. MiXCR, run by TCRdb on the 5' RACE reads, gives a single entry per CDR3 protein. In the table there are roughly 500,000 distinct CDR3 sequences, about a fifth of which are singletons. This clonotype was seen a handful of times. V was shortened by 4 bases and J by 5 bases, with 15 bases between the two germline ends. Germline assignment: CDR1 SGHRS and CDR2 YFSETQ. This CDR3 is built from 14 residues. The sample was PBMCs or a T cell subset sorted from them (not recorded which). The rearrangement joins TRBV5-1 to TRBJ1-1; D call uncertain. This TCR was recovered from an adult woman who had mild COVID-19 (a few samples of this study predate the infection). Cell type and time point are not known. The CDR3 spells CASSRGPLVTEAFF. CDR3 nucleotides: TGCGCCAGCAGCCGAGGCCCCCTCGTGACTGAAGCTTTCTTT.